Reported below is one TCR beta chain. Antigen unknown. This record comes from a study of cytotoxic CD8 clonotypes in ibrutinib-treated CLL. Across the study: In all, 10 to 11 patients were relapsed/refractory, approximately 16 were treatment-naive and 17 to 18 were IGHV unmutated. Following a median roughly 12 months of treatment, with a range of 6 to 36, response samples were taken. Overall study results and limits: The study found public clonotypes uncommon, contracting or stable on treatment.

The repertoire was sequenced with immunoSEQ multiplex PCR; TCRdb's copy has only in-frame clones and lacks some. Of approximately 200,000 clones listed, 72% are singletons. CDR1 KGHSH and CDR2 LQKENI come from the germline V gene. This CDR3 has 14 residues. The V gene lost 3 bases and the J gene lost 4 bases, with 12 bases spanning the gap. This chain links TRBV18 with TRBJ1-2; a possible D gene is TRBD1 (5 bases). This TCR derives from a human donor with chronic lymphocytic leukemia. The sequences come from PBMCs, collected after 24 months of ibrutinib treatment. CDR3 sequence: CASSPQTDVYGYTF. The CDR3 DNA is TGTGCCAGCTCACCGCAGACAGATGTCTATGGCTACACCTTC.